The T cell receptor beta chain under discussion was sequenced for a study of OX40 agonist ivuxolimab in advanced cancers. The table came from immunoSEQ multiplex PCR; TCRdb's copy has only in-frame clones and leaves some out. The data hold nearly 50,000 clones, with roughly 90% observed a single time. The CDR3 spans 14 residues. The V gene end was trimmed by 9 bases and the J gene end by 6 bases; junction bases not matched to a gene: 5. Germline loops: CDR1 SNHLY, CDR2 FYNNEI. This chain uses TRBV2 with TRBJ2-1, with TRBD2 matching over 13 bases. Sequencing was performed on CD4+ or CD8+ T cells sorted from blood, taken in a trial of the OX40 agonist ivuxolimab. The sequence derives from an adult with an advanced solid tumor such as melanoma, head and neck, liver or kidney cancer. In nucleotides, the CDR3 is TGTGCCAGAGAGACTAGCGGGAGGATCAATGAGCAGTTCTTC. This encodes CARETSGRINEQFF. Complete variable domain (other parts from reference TRBV2 and TRBJ2-1): EPEVTQTPSHQVTQMGQEVILRCVPISNHLYFYWYRQILGQKVEFLVSFYNNEISEKSEIFDDQFSVERPDGSNFTLKIRSTKLEDSAMYFCARETSGRINEQFFGPGTRLTVL.